The 5 T cell receptor beta chains below all came from one sample that was sequenced in a study of blood T cell repertoires in COVID-19. Using immunoSEQ multiplex PCR, the repertoire was profiled, and TCRdb retains in-frame clones only, with some absent. The table lists fewer than 350,000 clones, about 83% of them singletons, with roughly 6.2% in the top ten. Sequencing was performed on PBMCs or T cells enriched from blood (not recorded which). These receptors all stem from a woman in her 40s who had recovered from COVID-19.

The J gene is TRBJ2-7, the V gene TRBV11-2, with D perhaps matching TRBD2 (7 bases). The germline CDR1 and CDR2 sequences are SGHAT and FQNNGV. CDR3 length: 14 residues. V was trimmed by 6 bases and J by 6 bases, leaving 18 bases between them. DNA of the CDR3: TGTGCCAGCAGGGGGGAACAGGGACTAATCGAGCAGTACTTC. Translation gives CASRGEQGLIEQYF.

CDR3 sequence (DNA): TGTGCCAGCAGTTTAGGGGACAGGGACAGCGGTGAGCAGTTCTTC. Its translation: CASSLGDRDSGEQFF. The rearrangement uses TRBV28 and TRBJ2-1; 9 bases match TRBD1. Germline loops: CDR1 MDHEN, CDR2 SYDVKM. This CDR3 comprises 15 residues. V was pared by 2 bases and J by 9 bases, with 8 bases of the junction left unmatched.

The V call is TRBV5-6, the J call TRBJ2-3; the D gene is possibly TRBD2 (5 bases). The V and J ends lost 0 bases and 6 bases respectively, with 17 bases between them. CDR1 and CDR2 (germline): SGHDT, YYEEEE. This CDR3 has 16 amino acids. Here the CDR3 DNA reads TGTGCCAGCAGCTTGGCCCCGTCGGGGAACGGGGATACGCAGTATTTT. Translating it yields CASSLAPSGNGDTQYF.

The genes are TRBV9 and TRBJ2-1; 10 bases fit TRBD2. Germline lookup yields CDR1 SGDLS and CDR2 YYNGEE. The CDR3 sequence is 18 residues long. V shed 2 bases, J shed 0 bases, and the junction held 8 bases outside the gene matches. CDR3 nucleotide sequence: TGTGCCAGCAGCGTCGCACTAGCGGGATCCCACTCCTACAATGAGCAGTTCTTC. As protein: CASSVALAGSHSYNEQFF.

The chain is built from TRBV7-9 and TRBJ2-1, with D possibly matching TRBD2 (5 bases). The CDR3 spans 15 residues. V was trimmed by 2 bases and J by 5 bases, leaving 13 bases between them. CDR1 and CDR2 from the germline V gene are SEHNR and FQNEAQ (reference sequence). This CDR3 is CASSLFVGVDNEQFF. The DNA for the CDR3 is TGTGCCAGCAGCTTATTTGTGGGAGTCGACAATGAGCAGTTCTTC.